This T cell receptor (beta chain) was retrieved from a study of radiotherapy plus CTLA-4 blockade in lung cancer. Study-level results: The authors reported that early blood T cell clone dynamics, with interferon-beta, best predicted response. The study found tumor-derived TCR clones expanded in blood after radiotherapy plus ipilimumab.

The CDR3 has 11 amino acids. The germline V gene encodes CDR1 GTSNPN and CDR2 SVGIG (reference sequence). The ends were cut back, 5 bases at V and 4 bases at J, with 6 bases in the middle. Measured with immunoSEQ multiplex PCR; TCRdb has only the in-frame clones, and not every one. The sample lists roughly 73,000 clones, around 87% seen once, with 35% to 45% in the top ten. With respect to this clone: Its matching antigen is unknown.

The sequences come from peripheral blood, collected from a patient treated with radiotherapy plus ipilimumab. The chain carries TRBV30 and TRBJ1-5; D call uncertain. The sequence was obtained from a human donor with non-small cell lung cancer that progressed on radiotherapy plus ipilimumab. The CDR3 region has the DNA TGTGCCTGGGGTAAAAATCAGCCCCAGCATTTT. This gives the protein CAWGKNQPQHF. The variable domain in full, completed from reference TRBV30 and TRBJ1-5, reads SQTIHQWPATLVQPVGSPLSLECTVEGTSNPNLYWYRQAAGRGLQLLFYSVGIGQISSEVPQNLSASRPQDRQFILSSKKLLLSDSGFYLCAWGKNQPQHFGDGTRLSIL.